Below, 23 T cell receptor beta chains from the same sample are listed, as sequenced in a study of PD-L1 blockade in urothelial cancer. The time point was: pretreatment peripheral blood. Sequencing was performed with immunoSEQ multiplex PCR; in TCRdb, only in-frame clones are kept and a portion is missing. The sample records around 57,000 clones, over 75% being singletons. The source was PBMCs, collected around atezolizumab (anti-PD-L1) treatment. The receptors derive from a man in his 70s with urothelial cancer.

The chain recombines TRBV18 with TRBJ1-2; 9 bases fit TRBD1. V shed 3 bases, J shed 4 bases, and the junction held 6 bases outside the gene matches. This CDR3 is 15 amino acids long. The germline gives CDR1 KGHSH, CDR2 LQKENI. CDR3: CASSPRQGDLYGYTF. For the CDR3, the DNA is TGTGCCAGCTCACCTCGACAGGGGGACCTCTATGGCTACACCTTC. Looking up the rest from reference TRBV18 and TRBJ1-2 gives the full variable domain: NAGVMQNPRHLVRRRGQEARLRCSPMKGHSHVYWYRQLPEEGLKFMVYLQKENIIDESGMPKERFSAEFPKEGPSILRIQQVVRGDSAAYFCASSPRQGDLYGYTFGSGTRLTVV.

This clone turned up a few times. The chain has TRBV5-6 and TRBJ1-2; 7 positions match TRBD1. The CDR3 runs to 16 residues. Germline V CDR1 and CDR2: SGHDT, YYEEEE. Losses at the gene ends were 1 base for V and 0 bases for J; bases not matched to a gene: 6. The CDR3 DNA reads TGTGCCAGCAGCTTGATAGGGGACAGAGCTAACTATGGCTACACCTTC. The encoded protein is CASSLIGDRANYGYTF.

The J gene is TRBJ2-1, the V gene TRBV7-9, with a possible D match to TRBD1 (5 bases). V lost 4 bases and J lost 10, with 14 bases in between. The CDR3 has 13 residues. Germline V gives CDR1 SEHNR, CDR2 FQNEAQ (reference sequence). CDR3: CASSSFRVEEQFF. DNA for the CDR3: TGTGCCAGCAGCTCATTCAGGGTAGAGGAGCAGTTCTTC.

The chain has TRBV25-1 and TRBJ2-1, with 11 bases that match TRBD2. From germline, CDR1 is MGHDK and CDR2 SYGVNS. Trimming cost V 1 base and J 2 bases; bases outside gene matches: 1. The CDR3 is 16 residues long. The CDR3 reads CASSELAGGTYNEQFF. In nucleotides, the CDR3 is TGTGCCAGCAGTGAATTAGCGGGAGGGACCTACAATGAGCAGTTCTTC.

This clone was seen only a few times. This chain links TRBV6-5 with TRBJ1-1, with a weak D call TRBD1 (6 bases). From germline, CDR1 is MNHEY and CDR2 SVGAGI. The V and J ends lost 6 bases and 2 bases respectively, with 13 bases between them. This CDR3 has 14 residues. The CDR3 sequence: CASSLTGTNTEAFF. CDR3 in DNA: TGTGCCAGCAGCTTGACAGGAACTAACACTGAAGCTTTCTTT.

The chain carries TRBV7-9 and TRBJ2-4, with TRBD2 as a possible D gene (5 bases). V lost 3 bases to trimming and J lost 7 bases, with 10 bases between them. The CDR3 extends over 13 amino acids. Germline V gene lookup returns CDR1 SEHNR and CDR2 FQNEAQ (reference sequence). In nucleotides, the CDR3 is TGTGCCAGCAGCTTTAACTCGGGGAACATTCAGTACTTC. Translated, it gives CASSFNSGNIQYF.

This clone was seen just once. The chain joins TRBV27 to TRBJ1-2; D remains unclear. There are 14 residues in the CDR3. Germline values: CDR1 MNHEY, CDR2 SMNVEV (reference sequence). V gave up 2 bases and J gave up 4 bases, with 11 bases separating them. CDR3 nucleotides: TGTGCCAGCAGTTTAAGCCCCGAGGGCTATGGCTACACCTTC. It is translated as CASSLSPEGYGYTF.

This clone occurred a few times. V is TRBV27 and J is TRBJ2-7, with 10 bases matching TRBD1. This CDR3 has 17 residues. CDR1 MNHEY and CDR2 SMNVEV come from the germline V gene (reference sequence). V dropped 6 bases and J dropped 2; count of bases not matched to a gene: 13. CDR3 in amino acids: CASSQSGTGVNPYEQYF. In nucleotides, the CDR3 is TGTGCCAGCAGCCAGTCCGGGACAGGGGTCAACCCCTACGAGCAGTACTTC.

This clone has a single count. The CDR3 bases are TGCAGCGCCGGGACAGAGAGGGAGTATTTT. Translating it yields CSAGTEREYF. The chain employs TRBV29-1 and TRBJ2-3, with 7 nucleotides matching TRBD1. CDR1 and CDR2 (germline): SQVTM, ANQGSEA. CDR3 length: 10 residues. J lost 13 bases, V lost 7 bases, and 8 bases had no gene match.

This rearrangement joins TRBV7-9 to TRBJ1-5; TRBD1 is a possible D gene (5 bases). The CDR3 totals 16 residues. From germline, CDR1 is SEHNR and CDR2 FQNEAQ (reference sequence). V lost 4 bases and J 0 bases, leaving 13 bases between the germline ends. CDR3 amino acids: CASSSQGLYSNQPQHF. DNA for the CDR3: TGTGCCAGCAGCTCCCAGGGACTTTATAGCAATCAGCCCCAGCATTTT.

The chain has TRBV7-2 and TRBJ2-1; D not resolved. V was cut by 0 bases and J by 1 base, with 7 bases left in between. CDR1 and CDR2 (germline): SGHTA, FQGNSA. The CDR3 contains 15 residues. The CDR3 sequence is CASSLAAVSYNEQFF. The CDR3 coding sequence is TGTGCCAGCAGCTTAGCAGCCGTTTCCTACAATGAGCAGTTCTTC.

This clone has a handful of counts. The chain has TRBV6-6 and TRBJ2-2; unclear D gene. CDR1 is MNHNY and CDR2 is SVGAGI in the germline V gene (reference sequence). This CDR3 comprises 12 residues. V was clipped by 8 bases and J by 1 base, with 5 bases between them. CDR3 bases: TGTGCCAGCGGGCGGAACACCGGGGAGCTGTTTTTT. Translating it yields CASGRNTGELFF.

This clone was found once. This chain uses TRBV14 with TRBJ2-5; perhaps TRBD1 as D (6 bases). The CDR3 extends over 15 amino acids. Trimming pared 0 bases from V and 1 base from J, leaving 9 bases between. CDR1 and CDR2 from the germline V gene are SGHDN and FVKESK. CDR3: CASSQDRGGQETQYF. The CDR3 DNA reads as TGTGCCAGCAGCCAAGATAGAGGGGGCCAAGAGACCCAGTACTTC.

The rearrangement joins TRBV5-6 to TRBJ2-1; weak D call: TRBD2 (6 bases). V lost 4 bases, J lost 9 bases, and 20 bases lay in between. The CDR3 is 15 amino acids. CDR1 and CDR2 (germline): SGHDT, YYEEEE. CDR3 loop: CASSPRRLEGIEQFF. The CDR3 nucleotides read TGTGCCAGCAGCCCACGGAGACTAGAGGGTATTGAGCAGTTCTTC.

The chain recombines TRBV6-5 with TRBJ2-5; 7 nucleotides align to TRBD1. In germline, CDR1 is MNHEY, CDR2 SVGAGI. The CDR3 length is 15 residues. J gave up 2 bases and V 6 bases, and 9 bases lay outside the gene matches. This CDR3 reads CASSYNRGTQETQYF. The CDR3 bases are TGTGCCAGCAGCTACAACAGGGGAACGCAAGAGACCCAGTACTTC.

The chain is built from TRBV9 and TRBJ2-1, with TRBD2 identical over 15 bases. Trimming at V came to 0 bases and at J to 8 bases, leaving 3 bases not matched to a gene. Per germline, CDR1 SGDLS and CDR2 YYNGEE. This CDR3 has 16 amino acids. CDR3 bases: TGTGCCAGCAGCGTAGGGACTAGCGGGAGGGCCTATGAGCAGTTCTTC. Its protein is CASSVGTSGRAYEQFF.

The chain has TRBV11-3 and TRBJ1-1; 8 nucleotides line up with TRBD1. The CDR3 spans 14 residues. V shed 2 bases and J 11 bases; nucleotides not matched to a gene: 10. Germline CDR1 and CDR2: SGHNT and YENEEA. The CDR3 loop reads CASSLRIQGAPAFF. The DNA of the CDR3 is TGTGCCAGCAGCTTACGGATCCAGGGGGCCCCGGCTTTCTTT. The full variable domain, its missing parts supplied by reference TRBV11-3 and TRBJ1-1, is EAGVVQSPRYKIIEKKQPVAFWCNPISGHNTLYWYLQNLGQGPELLIRYENEEAVDDSQLPKDRFSAERLKGVDSTLKIQPAELGDSAVYLCASSLRIQGAPAFFGQGTRLTVV.

In its sample, this clone was seen many times. V gene TRBV14 combines with J gene TRBJ2-7; 11 bases agree with TRBD2. The CDR3 has 16 amino acids. Germline V gene lookup returns CDR1 SGHDN and CDR2 FVKESK. V shed 5 bases and J 4 bases; nucleotides not matched to a gene: 10. The CDR3 bases are TGTGCCAGCAGCACTGGGACTAGCGGCGCCCTTTACGAGCAGTACTTC. Amino acid sequence: CASSTGTSGALYEQYF.

The chain has TRBV5-5 and TRBJ1-3; tentative D call: TRBD1 (5 bases). The CDR3 has 15 amino acids. Deletions cut 2 bases from V and 0 bases from J, with 9 bases between. Germline V lookup: CDR1 SGHKS, CDR2 YYEKEE (reference sequence). The CDR3 nucleotides are TGTGCCAGCAGCTTCGGGGGGAGCTCTGGAAACACCATATATTTT. Encoded protein: CASSFGGSSGNTIYF.

J is TRBJ2-7 and V is TRBV6-6; 8 positions agree with TRBD1. CDR1 and CDR2 from the germline V gene are MNHNY and SVGAGI (reference sequence). V gave up 6 bases and J gave up 0 bases; unmatched junction bases: 4. This CDR3 comprises 14 residues. The CDR3 nucleotides read TGTGCCAGCAGGCCGGGACAGGTCTCCTACGAGCAGTACTTC. Amino acids: CASRPGQVSYEQYF.

The rearrangement joins TRBV5-1 to TRBJ2-2; maybe TRBD1 (6 bases). Trimming took 4 bases from V and 6 from J, leaving 16 bases between them. In germline, CDR1 is SGHRS, CDR2 YFSETQ. The CDR3 runs 15 residues. The CDR3 DNA sequence: TGCGCCAGCAGCCGAAACGCAGGGGTAGCCGGGGAGCTGTTTTTT. Residues: CASSRNAGVAGELFF.

The chain has TRBV7-2 and TRBJ1-2; 12 bases match TRBD1. Per the germline V gene, CDR1 is SGHTA and CDR2 is FQGNSA. The CDR3 is made up of 16 amino acids. The trim removed 5 bases at V and 6 bases at J, leaving 10 bases unmatched. The CDR3 DNA is TGTGCCAGCAGCCCGGGACAGGGGGCATGGGTTAATGGCTACACCTTC. Its translation is CASSPGQGAWVNGYTF.

V is TRBV29-1 and J is TRBJ2-5, with 7 bases fitting TRBD1. There are 15 residues in the CDR3. Germline CDR1 SQVTM, CDR2 ANQGSEA. J was trimmed by 5 bases and V by 2 bases; bases with no gene match: 11. As DNA, the CDR3 is TGCAGCGTTGAACCGGACAGGCTTCTGGGGGAGACCCAGTACTTC. Translation: CSVEPDRLLGETQYF.